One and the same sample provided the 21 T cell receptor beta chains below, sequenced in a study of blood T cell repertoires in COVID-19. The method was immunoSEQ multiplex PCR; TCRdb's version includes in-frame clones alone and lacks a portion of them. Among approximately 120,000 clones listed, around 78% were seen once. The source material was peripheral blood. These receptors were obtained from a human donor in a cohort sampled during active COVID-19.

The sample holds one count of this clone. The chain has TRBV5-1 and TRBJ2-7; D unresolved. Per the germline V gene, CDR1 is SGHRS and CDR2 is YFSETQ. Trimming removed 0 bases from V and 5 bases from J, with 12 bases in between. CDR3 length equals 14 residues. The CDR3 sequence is CASSLVPDRDEQYF. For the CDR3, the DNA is TGCGCCAGCAGCTTGGTCCCGGATCGGGACGAGCAGTACTTC.

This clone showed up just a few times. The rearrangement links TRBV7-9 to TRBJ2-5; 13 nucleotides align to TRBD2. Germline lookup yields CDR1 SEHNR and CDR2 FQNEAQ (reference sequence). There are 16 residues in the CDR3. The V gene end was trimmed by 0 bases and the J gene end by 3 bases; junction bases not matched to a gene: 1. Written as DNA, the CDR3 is TGTGCCAGCAGCTTAGCGACTAGCGGGGGGAAAGAGACCCAGTACTTC. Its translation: CASSLATSGGKETQYF.

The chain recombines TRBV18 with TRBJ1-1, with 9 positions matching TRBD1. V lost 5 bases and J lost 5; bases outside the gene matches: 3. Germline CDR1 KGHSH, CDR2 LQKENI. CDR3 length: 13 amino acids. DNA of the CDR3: TGTGCCAGCTCAGCACAGGGGGCTACTGAAGCTTTCTTT. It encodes CASSAQGATEAFF.

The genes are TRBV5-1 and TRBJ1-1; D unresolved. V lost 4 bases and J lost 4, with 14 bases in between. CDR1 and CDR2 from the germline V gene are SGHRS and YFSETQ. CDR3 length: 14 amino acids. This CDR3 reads CASSPSPQSTEAFF. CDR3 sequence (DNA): TGCGCCAGCAGCCCCTCGCCACAGAGCACTGAAGCTTTCTTT.

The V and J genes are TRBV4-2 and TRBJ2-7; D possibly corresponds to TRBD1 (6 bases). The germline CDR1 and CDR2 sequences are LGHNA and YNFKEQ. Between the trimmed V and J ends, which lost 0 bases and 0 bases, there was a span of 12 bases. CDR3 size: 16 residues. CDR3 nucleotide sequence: TGTGCCAGCAGCCAAGAATGGGGGCTAAGCTCCTACGAGCAGTACTTC. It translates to CASSQEWGLSSYEQYF.

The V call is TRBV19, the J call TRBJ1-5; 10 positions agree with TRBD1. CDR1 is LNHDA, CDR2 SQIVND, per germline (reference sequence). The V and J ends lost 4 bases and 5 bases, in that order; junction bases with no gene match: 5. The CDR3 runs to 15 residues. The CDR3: CASSRGQGGYQPQHF. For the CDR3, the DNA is TGTGCCAGTAGTAGAGGACAGGGGGGGTATCAGCCCCAGCATTTT.

CDR3 sequence reads: CASSYVRGGETQYF. The CDR3 DNA reads TGTGCCAGCAGTTACGTACGGGGGGGAGAGACCCAGTACTTC. The chain recombines TRBV6-6 with TRBJ2-5; 8 nucleotides align to TRBD2. Germline lookup yields CDR1 MNHNY and CDR2 SVGAGI (reference sequence). The CDR3 is 14 residues long. V was pared by 2 bases and J by 4 bases, with 3 bases of the junction left unmatched.

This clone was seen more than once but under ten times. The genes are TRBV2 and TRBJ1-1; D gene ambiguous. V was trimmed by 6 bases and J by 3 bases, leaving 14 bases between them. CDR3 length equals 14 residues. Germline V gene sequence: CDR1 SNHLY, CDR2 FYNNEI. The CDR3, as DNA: TGTGCCAGCAGACAGACGTACCTGGACACTGAAGCTTTCTTT. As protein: CASRQTYLDTEAFF. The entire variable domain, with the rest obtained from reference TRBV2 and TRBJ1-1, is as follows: EPEVTQTPSHQVTQMGQEVILRCVPISNHLYFYWYRQILGQKVEFLVSFYNNEISEKSEIFDDQFSVERPDGSNFTLKIRSTKLEDSAMYFCASRQTYLDTEAFFGQGTRLTVV.

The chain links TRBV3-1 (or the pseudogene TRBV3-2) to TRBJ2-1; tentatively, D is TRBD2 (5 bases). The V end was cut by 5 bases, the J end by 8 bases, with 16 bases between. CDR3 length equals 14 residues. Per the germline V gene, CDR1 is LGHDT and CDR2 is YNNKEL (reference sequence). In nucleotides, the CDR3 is TGTGCCAGCAGCTCGCTGGAGGTTAGGCATGAGCAGTTCTTC. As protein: CASSSLEVRHEQFF.

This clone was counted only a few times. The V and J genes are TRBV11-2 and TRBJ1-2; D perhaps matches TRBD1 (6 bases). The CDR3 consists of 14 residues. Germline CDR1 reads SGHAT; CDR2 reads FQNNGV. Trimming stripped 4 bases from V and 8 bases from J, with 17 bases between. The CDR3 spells CASSWWGGPGGYTF. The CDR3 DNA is TGTGCCAGCAGCTGGTGGGGGGGCCCGGGCGGCTACACCTTC.

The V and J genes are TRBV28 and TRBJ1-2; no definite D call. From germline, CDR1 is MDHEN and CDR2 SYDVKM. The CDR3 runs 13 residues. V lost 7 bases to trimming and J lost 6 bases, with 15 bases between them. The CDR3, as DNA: TGTGCCAGCATCACACGCGGGTCTGATGGCTACACCTTC. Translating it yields CASITRGSDGYTF.

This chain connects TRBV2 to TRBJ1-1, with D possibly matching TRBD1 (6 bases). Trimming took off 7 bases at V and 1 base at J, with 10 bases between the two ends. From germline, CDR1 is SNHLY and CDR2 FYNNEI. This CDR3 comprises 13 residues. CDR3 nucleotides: TGTGCCAGCAACGGGGACAAGAACACTGAAGCTTTCTTT. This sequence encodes CASNGDKNTEAFF.

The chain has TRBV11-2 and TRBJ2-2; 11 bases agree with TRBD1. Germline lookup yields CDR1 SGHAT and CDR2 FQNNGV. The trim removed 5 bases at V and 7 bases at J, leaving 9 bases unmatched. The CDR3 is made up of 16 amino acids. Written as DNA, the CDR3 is TGTGCCAGCAGCCCCCCGGGACAGGGGGATGGCGGGGAGCTGTTTTTT. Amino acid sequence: CASSPPGQGDGGELFF.

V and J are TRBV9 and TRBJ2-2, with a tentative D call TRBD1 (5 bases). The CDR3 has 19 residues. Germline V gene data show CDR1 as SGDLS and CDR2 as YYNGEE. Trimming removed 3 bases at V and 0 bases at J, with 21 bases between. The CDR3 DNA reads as TGTGCCAGCAGCGGGTCAGATAAAGACAGACTCGCGAACACCGGGGAGCTGTTTTTT. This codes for CASSGSDKDRLANTGELFF.

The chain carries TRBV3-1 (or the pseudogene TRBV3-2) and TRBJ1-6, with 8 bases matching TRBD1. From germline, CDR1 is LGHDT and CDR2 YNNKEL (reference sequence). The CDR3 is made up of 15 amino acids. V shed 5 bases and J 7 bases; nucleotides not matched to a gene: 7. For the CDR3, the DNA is TGTGCCAGCAGCAAACAGGGGGGTCGGAATTCACCCCTCCACTTT. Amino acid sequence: CASSKQGGRNSPLHF.

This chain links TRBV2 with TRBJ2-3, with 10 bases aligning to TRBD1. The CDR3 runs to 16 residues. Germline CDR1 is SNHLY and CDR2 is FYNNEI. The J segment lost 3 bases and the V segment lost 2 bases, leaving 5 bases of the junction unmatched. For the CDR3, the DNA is TGTGCCAGCAGTGAACCGGGACAGGGGAGGACAGATACGCAGTATTTT. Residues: CASSEPGQGRTDTQYF.

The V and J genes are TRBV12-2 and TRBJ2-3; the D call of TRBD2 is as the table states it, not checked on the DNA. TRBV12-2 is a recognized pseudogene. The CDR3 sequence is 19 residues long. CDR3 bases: TGTGCAAGTCGCTTAGGCGGGGGTTTACTAGCGGGGGACACAGATACGCAGTATTTT. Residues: CASRLGGGLLAGDTDTQYF.

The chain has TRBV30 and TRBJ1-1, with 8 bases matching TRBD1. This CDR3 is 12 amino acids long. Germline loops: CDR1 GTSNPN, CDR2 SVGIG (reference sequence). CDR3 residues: CAGRGQVEEAFF. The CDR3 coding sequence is TGTGCTGGCAGGGGGCAGGTCGAGGAAGCTTTCTTT.

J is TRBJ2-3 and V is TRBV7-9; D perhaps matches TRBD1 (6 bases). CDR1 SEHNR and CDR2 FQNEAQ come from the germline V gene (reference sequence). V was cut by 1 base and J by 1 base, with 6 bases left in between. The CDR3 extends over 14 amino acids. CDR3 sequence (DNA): TGTGCCAGCAGCTTAGGGACAGGCACAGATACGCAGTATTTT. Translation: CASSLGTGTDTQYF.

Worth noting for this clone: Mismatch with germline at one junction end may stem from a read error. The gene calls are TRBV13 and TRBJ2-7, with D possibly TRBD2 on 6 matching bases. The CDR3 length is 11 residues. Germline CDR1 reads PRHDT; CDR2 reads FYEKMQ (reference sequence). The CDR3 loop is CASSIGREQYF. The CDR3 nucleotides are TGTGCCAGCAGCATAGGGAGGGAGCAGTACTTC.

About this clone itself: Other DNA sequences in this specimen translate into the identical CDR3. The CDR3 here is CASSLETDTQYF. CDR3 in DNA: TGTGCCAGCAGTCTAGAGACAGATACGCAGTATTTT. J is TRBJ2-3 and V is TRBV2; D remains unclear. The CDR3 is 12 amino acids. Germline-derived CDR1 and CDR2 are SNHLY and FYNNEI. Trimming left V 5 bases short and J 3 bases short, with 6 bases between.